A single sample gave rise to the 9 T cell receptor beta chains below, sequenced in a study of PD-L1 blockade in urothelial cancer. Time point in this sample: peripheral blood 6 weeks after treatment start. Profiled with immunoSEQ multiplex PCR; TCRdb holds only in-frame clones, not every one. The sample includes roughly 100,000 clones, over 65% of them seen just once. The sample here was PBMCs, taken around atezolizumab (anti-PD-L1) treatment. The receptors here all came from a man between 65 and 85 years old with urothelial cancer.

V gene TRBV5-4 combines with J gene TRBJ1-2, with TRBD1 matching over 7 bases. CDR1 SGHNT and CDR2 YYREEE come from the germline V gene (reference sequence). The CDR3 runs 17 residues. V gave up 1 base and J gave up 7 bases; unmatched junction bases: 16. The CDR3 DNA follows: TGTGCCAGCAGCTTGTCCGTACGTATCGACAGGGCTGGTGGCTACACCTTC. Translation: CASSLSVRIDRAGGYTF. Filled out from reference TRBV5-4 and TRBJ1-2, the complete variable domain reads ETGVTQSPTHLIKTRGQQVTLRCSSQSGHNTVSWYQQALGQGPQFIFQYYREEENGRGNFPPRFSGLQFPNYSSELNVNALELDDSALYLCASSLSVRIDRAGGYTFGSGTRLTVV.

The gene calls are TRBV6-1 and TRBJ1-1, with D possibly matching TRBD1 (6 bases). The CDR3 runs 13 residues. V was clipped by 7 bases and J by 7 bases, with 16 bases between them. Looked up from germline, CDR1 is MNHNS and CDR2 is SASEGT. In nucleotides, the CDR3 is TGTGCCAGCAAAGGGGGACAAGAGGGTGAAGCTTTCTTT. It translates to CASKGGQEGEAFF.

The chain links TRBV7-9 to TRBJ2-1; D gene uncertain. The V gene's germline CDR1 is SEHNR and CDR2 FQNEAQ (reference sequence). CDR3 size: 12 residues. V lost 5 bases and J 7 bases, leaving 9 bases between the germline ends. The CDR3 DNA sequence: TGTGCCAGCAGCCCTGGCACGAATGAGCAGTTCTTC. Its translation: CASSPGTNEQFF.

This chain links TRBV9 with TRBJ2-7, with 7 bases that match TRBD1. The CDR3 covers 14 residues. The trim removed 5 bases at V and 0 bases at J, leaving 5 bases unmatched. Looked up from germline, CDR1 is SGDLS and CDR2 is YYNGEE. The CDR3 DNA is TGTGCCAGCAGTAGACAGGGTCCCTCCTACGAGCAGTACTTC. It specifies CASSRQGPSYEQYF.

This chain uses TRBV7-2 with TRBJ2-7; D not resolved. From germline, CDR1 is SGHTA and CDR2 FQGNSA. The CDR3 covers 16 residues. V was trimmed by 3 bases and J by 0 bases, leaving 15 bases between them. The CDR3 coding sequence is TGTGCCAGCAGCTTCGAGGCCGCTCCTGACTCCTACGAGCAGTACTTC. Protein: CASSFEAAPDSYEQYF. The whole variable domain, remainder taken from reference TRBV7-2 and TRBJ2-7, is GAGVSQSPSNKVTEKGKDVELRCDPISGHTALYWYRQSLGQGLEFLIYFQGNSAPDKSGLPSDRFSAERTGGSVSTLTIQRTQQEDSAVYLCASSFEAAPDSYEQYFGPGTRLTVT.

The chain links TRBV7-9 to TRBJ1-1; TRBD1 matches at 8 bases. CDR3 length equals 15 residues. The trim removed 4 bases at V and 4 bases at J, leaving 8 bases unmatched. Germline-derived CDR1 and CDR2 are SEHNR and FQNEAQ (reference sequence). CDR3 nucleotide sequence: TGTGCCAGCAGCTCGCCCGGACAGGGTACCACTGAAGCTTTCTTT. Protein product: CASSSPGQGTTEAFF.

The chain is built from TRBV6-5 and TRBJ2-7; tentatively, D is TRBD1 (6 bases). The CDR3 consists of 13 residues. V dropped 10 bases and J dropped 5 bases, with 18 bases sitting between them. In germline, CDR1 is MNHEY, CDR2 SVGAGI. CDR3 amino acids: CATLSGQRNEQYF. In DNA form, the CDR3 reads TGTGCCACCCTTAGTGGACAGAGAAACGAGCAGTACTTC.

The chain carries TRBV9 and TRBJ2-7, with D possibly TRBD2 on 6 matching bases. This CDR3 is 15 amino acids long. V was pared by 2 bases and J by 1 base, with 13 bases between. The germline V gene encodes CDR1 SGDLS and CDR2 YYNGEE. CDR3 in amino acids: CASSVGTPDSYEQYF. The CDR3 nucleotides read TGTGCCAGCAGCGTTGGGACTCCCGATTCCTACGAGCAGTACTTC. Full variable domain (missing parts from reference TRBV9 and TRBJ2-7): DSGVTQTPKHLITATGQRVTLRCSPRSGDLSVYWYQQSLDQGLQFLIQYYNGEERAKGNILERFSAQQFPDLHSELNLSSLELGDSALYFCASSVGTPDSYEQYFGPGTRLTVT.

J is TRBJ1-4 and V is TRBV2; no reliable D call. The ends were cut back, 3 bases at V and 7 bases at J, with 15 bases in the middle. Germline V lookup: CDR1 SNHLY, CDR2 FYNNEI. The CDR3 loop spans 15 amino acids. CDR3 sequence: CASSDIRGYSEKLFF. DNA for the CDR3: TGTGCCAGCAGTGATATTAGAGGGTATAGTGAAAAACTGTTTTTT.